The TCR beta chain under discussion was sequenced for a study of cytomegalovirus exposure and HLA in healthy donors. Note on this clone: Its antigen is not identified.

Findings of the study overall: A reported reduction in N-insertions relative to the approximately 600-donor mean was seen in an Asian-associated ancestry cluster in a later analysis.

60 Vbeta and 13 Jbeta primers were used in PCR. Original analysis: Per a later analysis, the number of unique TCR beta chains was roughly 80 million, of which around 10 million were shared. The repertoire was sequenced with immunoSEQ multiplex PCR; TCRdb's copy has only in-frame clones and lacks some. The V and J calls and clone size were taken over from that table, and D and trimming were inferred from the DNA. The sample lists 150,000 to 200,000 clones; approximately 80% were seen once. The CDR3 contains 15 residues. Germline V gene lookup returns CDR1 SEHNR and CDR2 FQNEAQ (reference sequence). Trimming removed 5 bases from V and 2 bases from J; junction bases left unmatched: 5.

The TCR comes from a man younger than 30 in good health and CMV-seropositive. The chain couples TRBV7-9 to TRBJ2-3; 9 bases line up with TRBD1. The specimen sequenced was PBMCs. The CDR3 DNA reads as TGTGCCAGCAGCCACAGGGACAGGGTCACAGATACGCAGTATTTT. Protein product: CASSHRDRVTDTQYF.